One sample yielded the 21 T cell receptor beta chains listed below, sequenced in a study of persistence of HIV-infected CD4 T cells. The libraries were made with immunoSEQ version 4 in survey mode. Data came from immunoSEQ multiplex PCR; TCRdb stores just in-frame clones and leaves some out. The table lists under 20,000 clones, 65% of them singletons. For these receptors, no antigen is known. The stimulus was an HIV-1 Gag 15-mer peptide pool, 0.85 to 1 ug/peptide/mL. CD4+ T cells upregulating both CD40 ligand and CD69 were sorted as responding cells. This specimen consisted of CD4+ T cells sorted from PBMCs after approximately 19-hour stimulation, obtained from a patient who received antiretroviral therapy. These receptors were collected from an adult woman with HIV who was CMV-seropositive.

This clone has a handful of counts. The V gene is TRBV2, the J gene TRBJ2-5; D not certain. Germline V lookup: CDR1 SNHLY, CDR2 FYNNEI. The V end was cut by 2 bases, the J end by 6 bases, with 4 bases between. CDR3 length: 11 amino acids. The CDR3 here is CASSEPKTQYF. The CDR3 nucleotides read TGTGCCAGCAGTGAACCCAAGACCCAGTACTTC.

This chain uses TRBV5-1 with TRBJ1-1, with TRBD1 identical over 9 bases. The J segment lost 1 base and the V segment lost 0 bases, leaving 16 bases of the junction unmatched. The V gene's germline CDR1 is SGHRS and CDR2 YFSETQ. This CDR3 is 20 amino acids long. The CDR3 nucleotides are TGCGCCAGCAGCTTGGGTCAGGGCTTGCGGACAGGGGCCCCGAACACTGAAGCTTTCTTT. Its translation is CASSLGQGLRTGAPNTEAFF.

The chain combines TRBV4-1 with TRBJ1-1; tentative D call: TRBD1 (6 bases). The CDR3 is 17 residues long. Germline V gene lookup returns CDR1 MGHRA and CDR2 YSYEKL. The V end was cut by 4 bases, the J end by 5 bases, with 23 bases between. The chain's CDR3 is CASSPRQARGALTEAFF. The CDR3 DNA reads TGCGCCAGCAGCCCGAGACAGGCCCGTGGGGCTTTAACTGAAGCTTTCTTT.

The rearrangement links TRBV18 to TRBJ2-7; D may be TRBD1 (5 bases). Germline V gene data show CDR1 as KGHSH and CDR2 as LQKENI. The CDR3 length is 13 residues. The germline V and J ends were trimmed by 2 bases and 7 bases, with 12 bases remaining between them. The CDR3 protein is CASSPTRVGEQYV. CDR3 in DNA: TGTGCCAGCTCACCAACCAGGGTGGGTGAGCAGTACGTC.

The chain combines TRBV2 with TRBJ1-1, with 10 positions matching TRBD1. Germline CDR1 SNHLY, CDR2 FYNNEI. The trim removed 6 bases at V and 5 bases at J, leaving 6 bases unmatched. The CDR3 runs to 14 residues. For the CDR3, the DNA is TGTGCCAGCAGGTTCCGGGACAGGGGTACTGAAGCTTTCTTT. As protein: CASRFRDRGTEAFF.

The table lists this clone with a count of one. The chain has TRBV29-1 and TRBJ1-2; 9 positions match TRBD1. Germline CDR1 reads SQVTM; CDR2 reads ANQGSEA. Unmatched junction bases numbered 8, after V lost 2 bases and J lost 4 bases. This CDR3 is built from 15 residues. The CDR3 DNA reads TGCAGCGTTGAACTTTTTCAGGACAGGGGCTATGGCTACACCTTC. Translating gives CSVELFQDRGYGYTF.

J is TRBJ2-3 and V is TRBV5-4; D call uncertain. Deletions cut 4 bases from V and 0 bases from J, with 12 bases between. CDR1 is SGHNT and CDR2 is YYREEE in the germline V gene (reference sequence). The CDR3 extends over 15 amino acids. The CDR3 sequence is CASSPAPTSTDTQYF. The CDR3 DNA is TGTGCCAGCAGCCCGGCCCCTACGAGCACAGATACGCAGTATTTT. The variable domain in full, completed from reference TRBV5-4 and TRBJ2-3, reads ETGVTQSPTHLIKTRGQQVTLRCSSQSGHNTVSWYQQALGQGPQFIFQYYREEENGRGNFPPRFSGLQFPNYSSELNVNALELDDSALYLCASSPAPTSTDTQYFGPGTRLTVL.

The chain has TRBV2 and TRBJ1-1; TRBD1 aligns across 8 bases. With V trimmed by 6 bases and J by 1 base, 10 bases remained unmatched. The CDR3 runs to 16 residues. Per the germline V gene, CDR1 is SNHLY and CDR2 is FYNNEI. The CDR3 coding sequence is TGTGCCAGCAGCGTGCGGACAGGGCGGTGGAACACTGAAGCTTTCTTT. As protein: CASSVRTGRWNTEAFF.

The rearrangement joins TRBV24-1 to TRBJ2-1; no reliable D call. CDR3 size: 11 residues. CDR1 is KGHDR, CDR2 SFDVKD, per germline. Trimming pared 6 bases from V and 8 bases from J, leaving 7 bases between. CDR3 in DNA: TGTGCCACCAGTACCCCCCATGAGCAGTTCTTC. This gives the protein CATSTPHEQFF.

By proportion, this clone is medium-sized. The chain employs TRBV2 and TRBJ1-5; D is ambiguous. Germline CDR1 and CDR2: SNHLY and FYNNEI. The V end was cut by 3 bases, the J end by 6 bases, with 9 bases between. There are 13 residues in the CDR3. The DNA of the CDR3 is TGTGCCAGCAGTGATTCGGGAGGTCAGCCCCAGCATTTT. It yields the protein CASSDSGGQPQHF.

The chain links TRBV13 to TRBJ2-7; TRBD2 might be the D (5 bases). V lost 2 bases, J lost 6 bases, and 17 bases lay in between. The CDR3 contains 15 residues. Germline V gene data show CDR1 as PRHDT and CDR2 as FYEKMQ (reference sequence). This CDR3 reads CASSLYSGVATEQYF. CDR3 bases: TGTGCCAGCAGCTTATATTCCGGGGTCGCTACCGAGCAGTACTTC. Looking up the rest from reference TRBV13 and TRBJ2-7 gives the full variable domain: AAGVIQSPRHLIKEKRETATLKCYPIPRHDTVYWYQQGPGQDPQFLISFYEKMQSDKGSIPDRFSAQQFSDYHSELNMSSLELGDSALYFCASSLYSGVATEQYFGPGTRLTVT.

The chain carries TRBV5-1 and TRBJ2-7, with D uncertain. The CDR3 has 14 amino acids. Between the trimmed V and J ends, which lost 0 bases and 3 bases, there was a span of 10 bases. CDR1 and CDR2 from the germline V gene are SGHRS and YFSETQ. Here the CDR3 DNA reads TGCGCCAGCAGCTTGGATACAGTAGGCTACGAGCAGTACTTC. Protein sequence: CASSLDTVGYEQYF.

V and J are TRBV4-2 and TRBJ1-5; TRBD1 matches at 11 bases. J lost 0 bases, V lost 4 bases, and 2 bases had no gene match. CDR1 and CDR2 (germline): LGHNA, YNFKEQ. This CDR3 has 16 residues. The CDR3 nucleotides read TGTGCCAGCAGCCCGGGGACAGGGGGTAGCAATCAGCCCCAGCATTTT. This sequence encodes CASSPGTGGSNQPQHF.

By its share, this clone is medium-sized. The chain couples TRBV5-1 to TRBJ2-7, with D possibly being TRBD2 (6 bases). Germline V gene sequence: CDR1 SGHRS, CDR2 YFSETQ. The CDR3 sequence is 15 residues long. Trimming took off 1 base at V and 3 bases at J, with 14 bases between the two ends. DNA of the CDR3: TGCGCCAGCAGCTTGATGGGAGGAGGGAACTACGAGCAGTACTTC. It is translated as CASSLMGGGNYEQYF.

The CDR3 nucleotides read TGTGCCAGCAGTTTGGCCCCGAAGAACACTGAAGCTTTCTTT. Amino acid sequence: CASSLAPKNTEAFF. The chain couples TRBV28 to TRBJ1-1; the D is unclear. Trimming removed 3 bases from V and 1 base from J, with 9 bases in between. This CDR3 is built from 14 residues. Germline assignment: CDR1 MDHEN and CDR2 SYDVKM.

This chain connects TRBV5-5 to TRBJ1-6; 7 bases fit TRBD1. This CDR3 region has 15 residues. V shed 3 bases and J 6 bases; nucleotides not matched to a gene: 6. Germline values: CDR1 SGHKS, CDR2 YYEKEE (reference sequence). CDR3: CASSSSRQGNSPLHF. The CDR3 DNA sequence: TGTGCCAGCAGCTCCTCCCGACAGGGTAATTCACCCCTCCACTTT.

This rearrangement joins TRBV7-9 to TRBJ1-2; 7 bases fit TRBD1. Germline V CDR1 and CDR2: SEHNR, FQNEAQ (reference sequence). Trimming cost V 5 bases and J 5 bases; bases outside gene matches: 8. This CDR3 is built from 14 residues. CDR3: CASSLGTAQYGYTF. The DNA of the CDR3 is TGTGCCAGCAGCCTCGGGACAGCCCAATATGGCTACACCTTC.

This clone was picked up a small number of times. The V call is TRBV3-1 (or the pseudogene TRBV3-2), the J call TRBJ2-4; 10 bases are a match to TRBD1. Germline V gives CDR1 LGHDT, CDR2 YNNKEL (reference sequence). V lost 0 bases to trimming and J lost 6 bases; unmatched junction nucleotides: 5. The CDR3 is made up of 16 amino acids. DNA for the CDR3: TGTGCCAGCAGCCAAGATCTGGGGGACAGGGGAAACATTCAGTACTTC. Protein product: CASSQDLGDRGNIQYF.

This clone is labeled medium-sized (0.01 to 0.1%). The CDR3 DNA sequence: TGTGCCAGCAGCCCTGACTGGAACACTGAAGCTTTCTTT. Amino acid sequence: CASSPDWNTEAFF. The V call is TRBV6-6, the J call TRBJ1-1; D is ambiguous. V was clipped by 6 bases and J by 1 base, with 9 bases between them. Germline CDR1 reads MNHNY; CDR2 reads SVGAGI (reference sequence). The CDR3 sequence is 13 residues long.

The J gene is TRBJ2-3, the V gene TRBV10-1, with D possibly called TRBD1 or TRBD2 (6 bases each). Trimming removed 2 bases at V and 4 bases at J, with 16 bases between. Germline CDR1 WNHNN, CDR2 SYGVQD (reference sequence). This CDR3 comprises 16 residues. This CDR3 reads CASSEHRARGADTQYF. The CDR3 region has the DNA TGCGCCAGCAGTGAGCATCGAGCTAGGGGGGCAGATACGCAGTATTTT.

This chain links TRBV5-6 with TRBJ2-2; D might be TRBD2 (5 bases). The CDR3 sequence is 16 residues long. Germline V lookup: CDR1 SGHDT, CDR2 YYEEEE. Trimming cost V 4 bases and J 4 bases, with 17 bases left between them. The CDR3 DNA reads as TGTGCCAGCAGCCTCCCGTCGGGGTCGAGCACCGGGGAGCTGTTTTTT. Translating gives CASSLPSGSSTGELFF. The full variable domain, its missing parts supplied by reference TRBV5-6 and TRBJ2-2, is DAGVTQSPTHLIKTRGQQVTLRCSPKSGHDTVSWYQQALGQGPQFIFQYYEEEERQRGNFPDRFSGHQFPNYSSELNVNALLLGDSALYLCASSLPSGSSTGELFFGEGSRLTVL.